The present entry profiles one T cell receptor (beta chain) with its context. Its antigen remains unknown. Germline-derived CDR1 and CDR2 are SGHNT and YYREEE (reference sequence). CDR3 size: 13 residues. V was cut by 0 bases and J by 2 bases, with 6 bases left in between. The data belong to a study of cytomegalovirus exposure and HLA in healthy donors. Method: immunoSEQ multiplex PCR; TCRdb's copy keeps in-frame clones and lacks some. The sample lists over 150,000 clones, roughly nine tenths seen once, with 10% to 13% in the top ten. General study results and limits: It was confirmed in vitro that a few of the CMV-associated chains were specific for CMV antigens. A list of 150 to 200 TCR beta chains associated with cytomegalovirus was given. Accounts indicate the classifier identified cytomegalovirus status with strong specificity and sensitivity. Rarity marked most TCR sequences, yet some public TCRs occurred in many donors.

The rearrangement links TRBV5-4 to TRBJ2-7, with a weak D call TRBD2 (5 bases). The sequencing input was PBMCs. This TCR was recovered from a woman in her late teens or twenties in good health and CMV-seropositive. The CDR3 DNA reads TGTGCCAGCAGCTTGGCGGGAACCTACGAGCAGTACTTC. It is translated as CASSLAGTYEQYF. Together with reference TRBV5-4 and TRBJ2-7, the CDR3 gives the full variable domain: ETGVTQSPTHLIKTRGQQVTLRCSSQSGHNTVSWYQQALGQGPQFIFQYYREEENGRGNFPPRFSGLQFPNYSSELNVNALELDDSALYLCASSLAGTYEQYFGPGTRLTVT.